The rows below give T cell receptor beta chains drawn from one sample of a study of technical replicates of blood from a handful of donors. Sequencing was performed with immunoSEQ multiplex PCR; in TCRdb, only in-frame clones are kept and a portion is missing. In the table there are 85,000 to 100,000 clones, nearly 97% of which are singletons. Specimen: T cells isolated from PBMCs. The receptors come from a human donor in good health. Each CDR3 is given with its conserved first and last residue. D genes are given only for firm matches. The size entry is marked missing in some rows and otherwise reads once, few, many or a size class.

abundance: NA; j_gene: TRBJ1-2; d_gene: NA; len: 13; v_gene: TRBV14; CDR3nt: TGTGCCAGCAGCCAAGGGAGATCCTATGGCTACACCTTC; CDR3aa: CASSQGRSYGYTF
abundance: NA; j_gene: TRBJ1-3; d_gene: NA; len: 14; v_gene: TRBV6-5; CDR3nt: TGTGCCAGCAGGGGGGACACTACTGGAAACACCATATATTTT; CDR3aa: CASRGDTTGNTIYF
abundance: NA; j_gene: TRBJ1-2; d_gene: NA; len: 15; v_gene: TRBV2; CDR3nt: TGTGCCAGCAGTGAAGCGCTTCCGGACACCTATGGCTACACCTTC; CDR3aa: CASSEALPDTYGYTF
abundance: NA; j_gene: TRBJ2-2; d_gene: TRBD2; len: 16; v_gene: TRBV5-5; CDR3nt: TGTGCCAGCAGCCCCCTAGCGGGAAGGGACACCGGGGAGCTGTTTTTT; CDR3aa: CASSPLAGRDTGELFF
abundance: NA; j_gene: TRBJ1-2; d_gene: NA; len: 14; v_gene: TRBV9; CDR3nt: TGTGCCAGCGGGGCTGGGGGGGAGGTCTATGGCTACACCTTC; CDR3aa: CASGAGGEVYGYTF
abundance: NA; j_gene: TRBJ1-2; d_gene: TRBD1; len: 16; v_gene: TRBV18; CDR3nt: TGTGCCAGCTCACCAGGGACCGACAGGGGTAATAACGGCTACACCTTC; CDR3aa: CASSPGTDRGNNGYTF
abundance: once; j_gene: TRBJ2-1; d_gene: NA; len: 15; v_gene: TRBV6-5; CDR3nt: TGTGCCAGCAGTCCTGTACGAAACGGGGACAATGAGCAGTTCTTC; CDR3aa: CASSPVRNGDNEQFF
abundance: NA; j_gene: TRBJ2-1; d_gene: NA; len: 13; v_gene: TRBV29-1; CDR3nt: TGCAGCTTTGATGAGAGCTCCTACAATGAGCAGTTCTTC; CDR3aa: CSFDESSYNEQFF
abundance: NA; j_gene: TRBJ2-7; d_gene: NA; len: 18; v_gene: TRBV7-2; CDR3nt: TGTGCCAGCAGCTTAGTGCTGGTTTCCGTAATTAGCCCTTACGAGCAGTACTTC; CDR3aa: CASSLVLVSVISPYEQYF
abundance: NA; j_gene: TRBJ1-1; d_gene: NA; len: 15; v_gene: TRBV29-1; CDR3nt: TGCAGCGTTGTGCCGACAGCTAATCGTGGCACTGAAGCTTTCTTT; CDR3aa: CSVVPTANRGTEAFF
abundance: NA; j_gene: TRBJ1-2; d_gene: NA; len: 14; v_gene: TRBV5-1; CDR3nt: TGCGCCAGCAGCATTCAGACAACTAACTATGGCTACACCTTC; CDR3aa: CASSIQTTNYGYTF
abundance: NA; j_gene: TRBJ2-7; d_gene: TRBD2; len: 13; v_gene: TRBV10-2; CDR3nt: TGCGCCAGCAGTGTTGCGGGAGGTCCCGAGCAGTACTTC; CDR3aa: CASSVAGGPEQYF
abundance: NA; j_gene: TRBJ1-1; d_gene: NA; len: 12; v_gene: TRBV15; CDR3nt: TGTGCCACCAGCAGGACCGGGACTGAAGCTTTCTTT; CDR3aa: CATSRTGTEAFF
abundance: NA; j_gene: TRBJ2-3; d_gene: TRBD2; len: 17; v_gene: TRBV28; CDR3nt: TGTGCCAGCAGTTCCTCACTAGCGGGAGCTAGCACAGATACGCAGTATTTT; CDR3aa: CASSSSLAGASTDTQYF
abundance: NA; j_gene: TRBJ1-2; d_gene: NA; len: 12; v_gene: TRBV28; CDR3nt: TGTGCCATCTTAGGAGGGGACTATGGCTACACCTTC; CDR3aa: CAILGGDYGYTF
abundance: NA; j_gene: TRBJ1-6; d_gene: TRBD1; len: 18; v_gene: TRBV7-2; CDR3nt: TGTGCCAGCAGCTTTACAGGGGATTGGGGCTCCTATAATTCACCCCTCCACTTT; CDR3aa: CASSFTGDWGSYNSPLHF
abundance: NA; j_gene: TRBJ1-5; d_gene: TRBD1; len: 13; v_gene: TRBV28; CDR3nt: TGTGCCAGCAGCTCGACAGGGACCCAGCCCCAGCATTTT; CDR3aa: CASSSTGTQPQHF
abundance: NA; j_gene: TRBJ1-1; d_gene: NA; len: 19; v_gene: TRBV29-1; CDR3nt: TGCAGCGTTGCAGGTCCGGCGGGGGCGCGAGCCAAGGCGAACACTGAAGCTTTCTTT; CDR3aa: CSVAGPAGARAKANTEAFF